These 30 T cell receptor beta chains share one sample of origin, sequenced in a study of blood T cell repertoires in COVID-19. Method: immunoSEQ multiplex PCR; TCRdb's copy keeps in-frame clones and lacks some. The sample has around 270,000 clones, roughly 88% seen once; the top ten hold more than 4%. Sequencing was performed on PBMCs or T cells enriched from blood (not recorded which). The receptor source for this set is a woman aged 25 to 39 who had recovered from COVID-19.

CDR3 sequence reads: CASSLPDSNYGYTF. The CDR3 DNA follows: TGTGCCAGCAGCTTACCGGACAGCAACTATGGCTACACCTTC. The rearrangement joins TRBV11-2 to TRBJ1-2; perhaps TRBD1 as D (6 bases). From germline, CDR1 is SGHAT and CDR2 FQNNGV. V shed 2 bases and J shed 2 bases, with 9 bases lying between them. CDR3 length: 14 residues.

A remark on this clone: Compared with germline, one end of the junction differs, possibly owing to a read error. This chain uses TRBV4-1 with TRBJ1-1; D perhaps matches TRBD1 (6 bases). The CDR3 loop spans 11 amino acids. The germline V gene has CDR1 MGHRA and CDR2 YSYEKL. The CDR3 protein is CASSQDQDSYF. The CDR3 nucleotides are TGCGCCAGCAGCCAAGACCAGGACAGCTATTTT.

This chain's CDR3 is CASSGQMLPSSYNSPLHF. CDR3 in DNA: TGTGCCAGCAGCGGACAGATGCTTCCCAGCTCCTATAATTCACCCCTCCACTTT. The chain recombines TRBV28 with TRBJ1-6, with D perhaps matching TRBD1 (6 bases). The CDR3 loop spans 18 amino acids. Per germline, CDR1 MDHEN and CDR2 SYDVKM. Trimming stripped 6 bases from V and 0 bases from J, with 18 bases between. The complete variable domain, with remaining parts taken from reference TRBV28 and TRBJ1-6, reads DVKVTQSSRYLVKRTGEKVFLECVQDMDHENMFWYRQDPGLGLRLIYFSYDVKMKEKGDIPEGYSVSREKKERFSLILESASTNQTSMYLCASSGQMLPSSYNSPLHFGNGTRLTVT.

In this sample, this clone turned up once. The CDR3 loop reads CASSVAPGQGASRSGNTIYF. The CDR3 region has the DNA TGTGCCAGCAGTGTAGCCCCGGGACAGGGGGCATCGCGCTCTGGAAACACCATATATTTT. The rearrangement uses TRBV28 and TRBJ1-3; 12 bases are a match to TRBD1. In germline, CDR1 is MDHEN, CDR2 SYDVKM. This CDR3 is built from 20 residues. V lost 5 bases, J lost 0 bases, and 14 bases stayed unmatched.

About this clone itself: Within the sample, other DNA sequences also encode this same CDR3. The rearrangement joins TRBV9 to TRBJ1-3, with 7 bases aligning to TRBD1. Looked up from germline, CDR1 is SGDLS and CDR2 is YYNGEE. This CDR3 region has 14 residues. V dropped 2 bases and J dropped 7; count of bases not matched to a gene: 6. CDR3 bases: TGTGCCAGCAGCGTCGACAGGGTCGGGAACACCATATATTTT. Its protein product is CASSVDRVGNTIYF.

This sequence joins TRBV7-6 and TRBJ1-1; TRBD1 agrees at 8 bases. The CDR3 is 17 amino acids. Germline V lookup: CDR1 SGHVS, CDR2 FNYEAQ. Unmatched junction bases numbered 12, after V lost 2 bases and J lost 4 bases. The CDR3 loop is CASSLTPRTGSGTEAFF. The CDR3 region has the DNA TGTGCCAGCAGCTTAACCCCCAGGACAGGGAGCGGCACTGAAGCTTTCTTT.

This clone came up a few times. The same CDR3 arises from other DNA sequences in this sample as well. The rearrangement links TRBV28 to TRBJ1-2, with TRBD1 matching 10 bases. CDR1 MDHEN and CDR2 SYDVKM come from the germline V gene. J lost 7 bases, V lost 5 bases, and 4 bases had no gene match. CDR3 length: 13 amino acids. The CDR3 bases are TGTGCCAGCAGTCTCGACAGGGGGCTTGGCTACACCTTC. Translating it yields CASSLDRGLGYTF.

This clone was seen once. The CDR3 loop is CASSVDRGHGNTIYF. The DNA of the CDR3 is TGCGCCAGCAGCGTGGACAGGGGGCATGGAAACACCATATATTTT. The chain is built from TRBV5-1 and TRBJ1-3; 11 bases agree with TRBD1. V shed 4 bases and J 3 bases; nucleotides not matched to a gene: 3. In germline, CDR1 is SGHRS, CDR2 YFSETQ. The CDR3 is 15 residues long.

V is TRBV18 and J is TRBJ1-2; 7 bases align to TRBD1. This CDR3 has 13 residues. V shed 8 bases and J 1 base; nucleotides not matched to a gene: 4. CDR1 is KGHSH, CDR2 LQKENI, per germline. This CDR3 is CASKGDSNYGYTF. In DNA, the CDR3 is TGTGCCAGCAAAGGGGACAGTAACTATGGCTACACCTTC. The complete variable domain, with remaining parts taken from reference TRBV18 and TRBJ1-2, reads NAGVMQNPRHLVRRRGQEARLRCSPMKGHSHVYWYRQLPEEGLKFMVYLQKENIIDESGMPKERFSAEFPKEGPSILRIQQVVRGDSAAYFCASKGDSNYGYTFGSGTRLTVV.

The genes are TRBV4-1 and TRBJ2-7; TRBD2 is a possible D gene (5 bases). The length of the CDR3 is 13 residues. Deletions cut 0 bases from V and 4 bases from J, with 7 bases between. Germline CDR1 MGHRA, CDR2 YSYEKL. CDR3 bases: TGCGCCAGCAGCCAAGATCGGGGTTACGAGCAGTACTTC. Its protein product is CASSQDRGYEQYF.

The V call is TRBV28, the J call TRBJ2-3; D gene unclear. Germline loops: CDR1 MDHEN, CDR2 SYDVKM. Trimming removed 5 bases at V and 2 bases at J, with 14 bases between. The CDR3 has 15 amino acids. The CDR3 region has the DNA TGTGCCAGCAGTCCACTCACCCCCACCACAGATACGCAGTATTTT. Translated: CASSPLTPTTDTQYF.

This chain joins TRBV18 and TRBJ2-1; 11 bases line up with TRBD1. This CDR3 has 17 amino acids. V shed 2 bases, J shed 1 base, and the junction held 4 bases outside the gene matches. Germline V gives CDR1 KGHSH, CDR2 LQKENI. CDR3 bases: TGTGCCAGCTCACCAGGACAGGGGGCAGGATCCTACAATGAGCAGTTCTTC. It is translated as CASSPGQGAGSYNEQFF.

This clone was seen a few times. This chain links TRBV29-1 with TRBJ1-1; 7 bases are a match to TRBD1. This CDR3 has 12 amino acids. In germline, CDR1 is SQVTM, CDR2 ANQGSEA. The ends lost 7 bases at V and 3 bases at J; junction bases unmatched: 5. The CDR3 bases are TGCAGCGCACACAGGGGAGACACTGAAGCTTTCTTT. Translation: CSAHRGDTEAFF.

In its sample, this clone was seen a few times. The chain has TRBV5-4 and TRBJ2-2, with D perhaps matching TRBD2 (5 bases). V lost 4 bases and J 5 bases, leaving 9 bases between the germline ends. Germline V gives CDR1 SGHNT, CDR2 YYREEE (reference sequence). This CDR3 has 13 residues. The CDR3 nucleotides are TGTGCCAGCAGCCGTGGGGAGACCGGGGAGCTGTTTTTT. Its protein is CASSRGETGELFF.

The chain links TRBV9 to TRBJ1-1; 7 nucleotides line up with TRBD1. Losses at the gene ends were 4 bases for V and 0 bases for J; bases not matched to a gene: 6. The CDR3 consists of 15 residues. The germline CDR1 and CDR2 sequences are SGDLS and YYNGEE. The CDR3 here is CASSPNRGMNTEAFF. CDR3 in DNA: TGTGCCAGCAGCCCCAACAGGGGAATGAACACTGAAGCTTTCTTT.

The rearrangement joins TRBV11-2 to TRBJ2-4, with TRBD1 matching over 7 bases. CDR3 length equals 14 residues. CDR1 SGHAT and CDR2 FQNNGV come from the germline V gene. V lost 5 bases to trimming and J lost 4 bases; unmatched junction nucleotides: 5. CDR3 in amino acids: CASSRPGGKNIQYF. The CDR3, as DNA: TGTGCCAGCAGCCGACCAGGGGGAAAAAACATTCAGTACTTC.

The rearrangement uses TRBV9 and TRBJ2-5; 10 positions match TRBD2. The CDR3 has 18 amino acids. V dropped 0 bases and J dropped 0; count of bases not matched to a gene: 8. CDR1 is SGDLS, CDR2 YYNGEE, per germline. This chain's CDR3 is CASSVGPSGSSYQETQYF. The CDR3 DNA reads as TGTGCCAGCAGCGTAGGGCCTAGCGGGAGCTCCTACCAAGAGACCCAGTACTTC.

The V call is TRBV24-1, the J call TRBJ2-1; maybe TRBD1 (7 bases). V gave up 12 bases and J gave up 7 bases, with 15 bases separating them. CDR3 length: 12 residues. Germline values: CDR1 KGHDR, CDR2 SFDVKD. CDR3 nucleotides: TGTGCCCACGGGCAGGGGGGAAATGAGCAGTTCTTC. Its protein is CAHGQGGNEQFF.

The V and J genes are TRBV11-2 and TRBJ1-6; D ambiguous. Germline CDR1 reads SGHAT; CDR2 reads FQNNGV. Deletions cut 3 bases from V and 7 bases from J, with 13 bases between. The CDR3 totals 15 residues. CDR3 region: CASSLRSPGNSPLHF. The CDR3 nucleotides are TGTGCCAGCAGCTTGAGGAGCCCGGGAAATTCACCCCTCCACTTT.

The gene calls are TRBV7-9 and TRBJ2-7; a weak D match, TRBD1 (5 bases). V lost 3 bases and J 0 bases, leaving 12 bases between the germline ends. The germline gives CDR1 SEHNR, CDR2 FQNEAQ (reference sequence). The CDR3 has 15 amino acids. CDR3 in amino acids: CASSFSPRDSYEQYF. The CDR3 DNA follows: TGTGCCAGCAGCTTTAGCCCCAGGGACTCCTACGAGCAGTACTTC.

The chain employs TRBV9 and TRBJ1-1; D is unclear. The CDR3 contains 14 residues. Germline V gives CDR1 SGDLS, CDR2 YYNGEE. V was shortened by 4 bases and J by 1 base, with 11 bases between the two germline ends. The CDR3 nucleotides read TGTGCCAGCAGCCCCTCCCGAGGGAACACTGAAGCTTTCTTT. Its translation is CASSPSRGNTEAFF.

This chain uses TRBV7-8 with TRBJ1-2; 7 bases map to TRBD1. The germline CDR1 and CDR2 sequences are SGHVS and FQNEAQ. This CDR3 is built from 15 residues. Losses at the gene ends were 0 bases for V and 4 bases for J; bases not matched to a gene: 5. The CDR3, as DNA: TGTGCCAGCAGCTTAGCGAAGGGGGCTGGCTATGGCTACACCTTC. Translation: CASSLAKGAGYGYTF.

The gene calls are TRBV27 and TRBJ2-1; tentative D call: TRBD1 (6 bases). This CDR3 contains 16 residues. Germline V gives CDR1 MNHEY, CDR2 SMNVEV (reference sequence). V dropped 4 bases and J dropped 3 bases, with 16 bases sitting between them. The CDR3 region has the DNA TGTGCCAGCAGTTCACAGGGACCGAGAATCTACAATGAGCAGTTCTTC. It translates to CASSSQGPRIYNEQFF.

A single count supports this clone. The chain carries TRBV7-9 and TRBJ1-2, with 9 bases lining up with TRBD1. Germline lookup yields CDR1 SEHNR and CDR2 FQNEAQ (reference sequence). The V gene end was trimmed by 4 bases and the J gene end by 8 bases; junction bases not matched to a gene: 14. CDR3 length: 16 residues. The chain's CDR3 is CASSSAGTGIGKGYTF. As DNA, the CDR3 is TGTGCCAGCAGCTCGGCCGGGACAGGGATTGGAAAAGGCTACACCTTC.

The V gene is TRBV27, the J gene TRBJ1-6, with TRBD1 matching over 7 bases. CDR3 length: 16 amino acids. Germline lookup yields CDR1 MNHEY and CDR2 SMNVEV (reference sequence). Trimming removed 6 bases from V and 5 bases from J; junction bases left unmatched: 10. DNA for the CDR3: TGTGCCAGCAGCACCATCAGGGGGAAAAATAATTCACCCCTCCACTTT. Amino acids: CASSTIRGKNNSPLHF.

V gene TRBV7-3 combines with J gene TRBJ2-5; the match to TRBD2 covers 7 bases. There are 14 residues in the CDR3. Germline loops: CDR1 SGHTA, CDR2 FQGTGA. V lost 5 bases, J lost 7 bases, and 10 bases stayed unmatched. The CDR3, as DNA: TGTGCCAGCAGCCGGGAGGTCCCAGGTGGGACCCAGTACTTC. It translates to CASSREVPGGTQYF.

The genes are TRBV7-6 and TRBJ1-4; unclear D gene. Germline V lookup: CDR1 SGHVS, CDR2 FNYEAQ. Trimming shortened V by 4 bases and J by 7 bases, and 16 bases separated the two germline ends. The CDR3 is 15 residues long. The CDR3 spells CASSSAKSLGEKLFF. CDR3 DNA: TGTGCCAGCAGCTCCGCAAAATCCCTCGGTGAAAAACTGTTTTTT.

The chain has TRBV29-1 and TRBJ1-2; 7 bases line up with TRBD1. V shed 3 bases, J shed 10 bases, and the junction held 11 bases outside the gene matches. The length of the CDR3 is 13 residues. Germline V lookup: CDR1 SQVTM, CDR2 ANQGSEA. CDR3 coding DNA: TGCAGCGTTGACTCCGGGACAGACAAATCCTACACCTTC. Encoded protein: CSVDSGTDKSYTF.

About this clone itself: The same CDR3 is also encoded by other DNA sequences in this sample. The chain has TRBV11-2 and TRBJ1-2, with D unresolved. The V gene's germline CDR1 is SGHAT and CDR2 FQNNGV. CDR3 length equals 12 residues. Deletions cut 5 bases from V and 6 bases from J, with 10 bases between. The CDR3 DNA is TGTGCCAGCAGCCTTAGCGGAGATGGCTACACCTTC. Protein product: CASSLSGDGYTF.

The chain combines TRBV28 with TRBJ2-7, with D possibly matching TRBD1 (6 bases). There are 14 residues in the CDR3. The germline V gene encodes CDR1 MDHEN and CDR2 SYDVKM. V dropped 5 bases and J dropped 2 bases, with 13 bases sitting between them. CDR3 amino acids: CASSIVRGPYEQYF. DNA for the CDR3: TGTGCCAGCAGTATAGTCAGGGGTCCCTACGAGCAGTACTTC.